This T cell receptor (beta chain) was retrieved from a study of blood T cell repertoires in COVID-19. At the level of the study: COVID-19 samples collected from the United States, Italy and Spain covered acute and convalescent phases.

CDR1 is GTSNPN and CDR2 is SVGIG in the germline V gene (reference sequence). The CDR3 runs 14 residues. Trimming took 4 bases from V and 7 from J, leaving 17 bases between them. Cohort allocation depended upon clinical history that participants reported. Authors' methods: From reference gene primer amplification, estimates of nucleated cell counts were derived. Only in-frame clones appear in the TCRdb table, and some are missing; sequencing was by immunoSEQ multiplex PCR. That table furnishes V, J and clone size, whereas the DNA furnished D and trimming. The table records roughly 400,000 clones, roughly 87% of them present only once.

The sample taken for sequencing was PBMCs or T cells enriched from blood (not recorded which). This chain joins TRBV30 and TRBJ1-5; no reliable D call. The clonotype comes from a woman between 35 and 50 years old with acute COVID-19. The CDR3 DNA reads as TGTGCCTGGATGGAGAGCGGCGTGAGGCAGCCCCAGCATTTT. Amino acids: CAWMESGVRQPQHF. Full variable domain (rest looked up from reference TRBV30 and TRBJ1-5): SQTIHQWPATLVQPVGSPLSLECTVEGTSNPNLYWYRQAAGRGLQLLFYSVGIGQISSEVPQNLSASRPQDRQFILSSKKLLLSDSGFYLCAWMESGVRQPQHFGDGTRLSIL.